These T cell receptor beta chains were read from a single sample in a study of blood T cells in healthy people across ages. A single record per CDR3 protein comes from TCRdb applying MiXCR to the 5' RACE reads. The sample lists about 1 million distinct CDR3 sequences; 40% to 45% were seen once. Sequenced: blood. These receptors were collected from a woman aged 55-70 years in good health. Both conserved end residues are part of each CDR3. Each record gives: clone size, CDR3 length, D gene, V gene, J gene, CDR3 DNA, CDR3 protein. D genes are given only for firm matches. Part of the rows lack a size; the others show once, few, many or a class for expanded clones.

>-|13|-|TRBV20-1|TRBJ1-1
TGCAGTGCTAGCGATAATATAAACACTGAAGCTTTCTTT
CSASDNINTEAFF
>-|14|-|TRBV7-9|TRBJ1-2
TGTGCCAGCAGCACCCGACAGTTTAACTATGGCTACACCTTC
CASSTRQFNYGYTF
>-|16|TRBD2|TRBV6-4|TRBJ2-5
TGTGCCAGCAGTGAGGGACTAGCGGTCTCCTACAATGAGCAGTACTTC
CASSEGLAVSYNEQYF
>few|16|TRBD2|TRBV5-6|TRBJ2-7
TGTGCCAGCAGCTCGGGGACTAGCGGGAGAGGCTACGAGCAGTACTTC
CASSSGTSGRGYEQYF
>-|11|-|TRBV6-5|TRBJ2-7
TGTGCCAGTCGGCGGGAACACGAGCAGTACTTC
CASRREHEQYF
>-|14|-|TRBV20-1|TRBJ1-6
TGCAGTGCTAGAGAAGCCAAGGCAGGAGCACCCCTCCACTTT
CSAREAKAGAPLHF
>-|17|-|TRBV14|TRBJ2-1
TGTGCCAGCAGCCAGTACTGGACAGAAAGCTCCTACAATGAGCAGTTCTTC
CASSQYWTESSYNEQFF
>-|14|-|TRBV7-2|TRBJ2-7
TGTGCCAGCAGACCCAGGGGGGGAATGGGCGAGCAGTACTTC
CASRPRGGMGEQYF
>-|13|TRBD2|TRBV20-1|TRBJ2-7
TGCAGTGCTCGACTAGCGGTTCCCTACGAGCAGTACTTC
CSARLAVPYEQYF
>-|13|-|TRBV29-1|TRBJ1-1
TGCAGCGTTGAAGAGTCGACGAGGACTGAAGCTTTCTTT
CSVEESTRTEAFF
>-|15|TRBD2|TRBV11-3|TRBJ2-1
TGTGCCAGCAGCTTCCAGCGGGGAGCCTACAATGAGCAGTTCTTC
CASSFQRGAYNEQFF